Given below is one TCR beta chain in context. Its antigen remains unknown. This entry belongs to a study of PD-1 blockade in classical Hodgkin lymphoma. Study findings and constraints: Before treatment, complete responders showed about the same diversity as newly diagnosed patients. Healthy donors reportedly exceeded newly diagnosed patients in baseline TCR diversity.

The data were produced by immunoSEQ multiplex PCR, yet TCRdb's version contains in-frame clones alone and is incomplete. The data show tens of thousands of clones, less than 95% seen once. Described time point: cycle 4 day 1 (C4D1), after about 6 weeks of nivolumab. Every patient was affected by relapse after autologous stem cell transplantation, while exposure to brentuximab vedotin was not uniform. The CDR3 is made up of 15 amino acids. Germline assignment: CDR1 MNHEY and CDR2 SVGAGI. V was cut by 0 bases and J by 2 bases, with 8 bases left in between. The sequencing used peripheral blood mononuclear cells (PBMCs), collected before the fourth cycle of nivolumab. The clonotype originates from a human donor with classical Hodgkin lymphoma. The V gene is TRBV6-5, the J gene TRBJ2-1, with D perhaps TRBD1 or TRBD2 (5 bases each). The CDR3 sequence is CASSYSGDPYNEQFF. Here the CDR3 DNA reads TGTGCCAGCAGTTACTCAGGGGACCCCTACAATGAGCAGTTCTTC.